These 19 T cell receptor beta chains share one sample of origin, sequenced in a study of shared clonotypes between healthy human individuals. Method: immunoSEQ multiplex PCR; TCRdb's copy keeps in-frame clones and lacks some. The table includes 450,000 to 500,000 clones, around 85% detected once. The material sequenced was PBMCs. Receptors originate from a woman between 40 and 50 years old in good health. Some clones in this sample may be carry-over from other donors' samples.

J is TRBJ2-3 and V is TRBV29-1; weak D call: TRBD2 (5 bases). The CDR3 has 11 residues. Germline V gene data show CDR1 as SQVTM and CDR2 as ANQGSEA. The ends were cut back, 8 bases at V and 4 bases at J, with 10 bases in the middle. The CDR3 spells CSLLEADTQYF. DNA of the CDR3: TGCAGCTTACTGGAGGCAGATACGCAGTATTTT.

This clone was seen at least ten times. The V gene is TRBV11-2, the J gene TRBJ2-5; D is unresolved. Germline V gene sequence: CDR1 SGHAT, CDR2 FQNNGV. The CDR3 is made up of 12 amino acids. The ends were cut back, 5 bases at V and 5 bases at J, with 9 bases in the middle. CDR3 in DNA: TGTGCCAGCAGCCTCGACGGGGAGACCCAGTACTTC. Its translation is CASSLDGETQYF.

The chain carries TRBV7-2 and TRBJ2-6; D is ambiguous. V was pared by 2 bases and J by 0 bases, with 14 bases between. CDR3 length: 18 residues. The germline CDR1 and CDR2 sequences are SGHTA and FQGNSA. CDR3 in amino acids: CASSLPRRLSSGANVLTF. CDR3 sequence (DNA): TGTGCCAGCAGCTTACCACGGCGCTTAAGCTCTGGGGCCAACGTCCTGACTTTC.

The CDR3 loop reads CASRGRSGQEPHTEAFF. The CDR3 bases are TGTGCCAGCAGGGGGAGATCAGGACAGGAGCCTCACACTGAAGCTTTCTTT. The rearrangement uses TRBV7-8 and TRBJ1-1; TRBD1 agrees at 7 bases. CDR1 is SGHVS and CDR2 is FQNEAQ in the germline V gene. The CDR3 consists of 17 residues. The J segment lost 3 bases and the V segment lost 6 bases, leaving 16 bases of the junction unmatched.

The gene calls are TRBV28 and TRBJ2-1; 7 bases are a match to TRBD1. The CDR3 length is 14 residues. The germline V gene encodes CDR1 MDHEN and CDR2 SYDVKM. With 6 bases clipped from V and 6 bases from J, the junction kept 8 bases outside the gene matches. The CDR3 region has the DNA TGTGCCAGCAGAGGTCAGGGGGATGTCAATGAGCAGTTCTTC. Protein product: CASRGQGDVNEQFF.

The chain employs TRBV4-3 and TRBJ2-3, with a possible D match to TRBD1 (5 bases). CDR1 is LGHNA, CDR2 YSLEER, per germline. V lost 2 bases to trimming and J lost 5 bases, with 20 bases between them. The CDR3 contains 17 residues. The DNA of the CDR3 is TGCGCCAGCAGCCAATCTTTTCCGAGACAGCCAGAAGATACGCAGTATTTT. It encodes CASSQSFPRQPEDTQYF.

This clone occurred once. The genes are TRBV7-2 and TRBJ2-5, with unresolved D. The CDR3 consists of 13 residues. The germline gives CDR1 SGHTA, CDR2 FQGNSA. V lost 5 bases to trimming and J lost 4 bases, with 11 bases between them. CDR3 coding DNA: TGTGCCAGCAGCCCTGGCCCAAGAGAGACCCAGTACTTC. It encodes CASSPGPRETQYF.

The chain couples TRBV29-1 to TRBJ2-3; perhaps TRBD1 as D (6 bases). Looked up from germline, CDR1 is SQVTM and CDR2 is ANQGSEA. V lost 5 bases and J 1 base, leaving 10 bases between the germline ends. The CDR3 extends over 13 amino acids. Written as DNA, the CDR3 is TGCAGCGTTCCGAGACAGGGCACAGATACGCAGTATTTT. Residues: CSVPRQGTDTQYF.

To note about this clone: With only one base between it and a far larger clone, this is likely a read error. This chain joins TRBV5-4 and TRBJ1-1, with 9 bases aligning to TRBD1. V lost 2 bases to trimming and J lost 3 bases; unmatched junction nucleotides: 5. In germline, CDR1 is SGHNT, CDR2 YYREEE (reference sequence). The CDR3 sequence is 15 residues long. The CDR3 nucleotides are TGTGCCAGCAGCTTCTCGGACAGGGGTTACACTGAAGCTTTCTTT. This gives the protein CASSFSDRGYTEAFF.

The chain combines TRBV25-1 with TRBJ1-3, with a tentative D call TRBD1 (6 bases). Judging by the DNA end, TRBJ2-2 fits better; the J call may be wrong. CDR3 length equals 14 residues. Germline assignment: CDR1 MGHDK and CDR2 SYGVNS. The CDR3 coding sequence is TGTGCCAGCAGTCTGCAGGGGAGCACCGGGGAGCTGTTTTTT. This codes for CASSLQGSTGELFF.

This clone was picked up one time. This chain links TRBV28 with TRBJ1-2; a possible D gene is TRBD1 (5 bases). V was cut by 4 bases and J by 1 base, with 10 bases left in between. The CDR3 covers 14 residues. Germline V gives CDR1 MDHEN, CDR2 SYDVKM. CDR3 in amino acids: CASSSGGDNYGYTF. CDR3 coding DNA: TGTGCCAGCAGTTCCGGGGGTGATAACTATGGCTACACCTTC.

The rearrangement uses TRBV6-4 and TRBJ2-6, with D unclear. Germline CDR1 MRHNA, CDR2 SNTAGT. The CDR3 is made up of 14 amino acids. V was pared by 4 bases and J by 3 bases, with 7 bases between. The CDR3 DNA sequence: TGTGCCAGCAGTGCTGAGCTTGGGGCCAACGTCCTGACTTTC. As protein: CASSAELGANVLTF.

A single count supports this clone. CDR3: CASRSGTAPNYGYTF. In nucleotides, the CDR3 is TGTGCCAGCAGAAGCGGGACAGCACCTAACTATGGCTACACCTTC. The genes are TRBV2 and TRBJ1-2, with 7 nucleotides matching TRBD1. The CDR3 covers 15 residues. Germline assignment: CDR1 SNHLY and CDR2 FYNNEI. Trimming removed 6 bases from V and 0 bases from J; junction bases left unmatched: 7.

J is TRBJ2-7 and V is TRBV6-5, with 7 bases identical to TRBD1. The trim removed 2 bases at V and 4 bases at J, leaving 8 bases unmatched. Germline V gene sequence: CDR1 MNHEY, CDR2 SVGAGI. This CDR3 has 15 amino acids. CDR3 in amino acids: CASSYVPGRGYEQYF. The CDR3 nucleotides read TGTGCCAGCAGTTACGTCCCCGGCAGGGGGTACGAGCAGTACTTC.

The chain recombines TRBV11-2 with TRBJ2-7; perhaps TRBD2 as D (5 bases). Germline CDR1 SGHAT, CDR2 FQNNGV. This CDR3 region has 14 residues. V was trimmed by 3 bases and J by 1 base, leaving 10 bases between them. CDR3 in amino acids: CASSLERLSYEQYF. Here the CDR3 DNA reads TGTGCCAGCAGCTTGGAGCGGTTATCCTACGAGCAGTACTTC.

The chain recombines TRBV6-1 with TRBJ2-1; a weak D match, TRBD2 (6 bases). V was cut by 4 bases and J by 4 bases, with 14 bases left in between. CDR1 MNHNS and CDR2 SASEGT come from the germline V gene. CDR3 size: 15 residues. CDR3 bases: TGTGCCAGCAGTGGGGTCCGGGGGATTTACAATGAGCAGTTCTTC. It encodes CASSGVRGIYNEQFF.

The chain links TRBV2 to TRBJ2-1; TRBD2 aligns across 12 bases. Trimming removed 3 bases from V and 8 bases from J; junction bases left unmatched: 5. The CDR3 is 15 residues long. Germline CDR1 is SNHLY and CDR2 is FYNNEI. The CDR3 spells CASSDSLAGGDEQFF. The CDR3 bases are TGTGCCAGCAGTGATTCACTAGCGGGAGGAGATGAGCAGTTCTTC.

With respect to this clone: Only one base separates this from a far larger clonotype, so it likely reflects a read error. The chain couples TRBV7-3 to TRBJ2-7; either TRBD1 or TRBD2 may supply D (5 bases each). The length of the CDR3 is 16 residues. Germline V gene lookup returns CDR1 SGHTA and CDR2 FQGTGA. V lost 3 bases, J lost 4 bases, and 19 bases lay in between. CDR3 coding DNA: TGTGCCAGCAGCTTCTACGGGGACCCTTCGAGGTACGAGCAGTACTTC. It is translated as CASSFYGDPSRYEQYF.

V gene TRBV15 combines with J gene TRBJ2-1; the D is unclear. V lost 0 bases and J 4 bases, leaving 7 bases between the germline ends. In germline, CDR1 is LNHNV, CDR2 YYDKDF (reference sequence). This CDR3 is built from 14 residues. The CDR3 DNA follows: TGTGCCACCAGCAGAGATTTACGGTACAATGAGCAGTTCTTC. It is translated as CATSRDLRYNEQFF.